The T cell receptor beta chain under discussion was sequenced for a study of regulatory T cells in long-lasting Graves disease (dated by TCRdb to the early 2020s). With respect to the entire study: Persistent Graves' disease was defined as antithyroid drug treatment for over 5 years with persistently positive TSH receptor autoantibodies. This study used TCR sequencing and RNA sequencing of peripheral blood to compare persistent Graves' disease patients against newly diagnosed Graves' disease patients. The study was registered as a clinical trial and conducted in China. A total of about 33 samples underwent TCR sequencing: approximately 13 from persistent and roughly 20 from newly diagnosed Graves' disease patients. Persistent Graves' disease patients in the clinical cohort had taken antithyroid drugs for approximately ten years on average.

The method behind the library was multiplex PCR. The sequencing machine was an Illumina HiSeq 4000. To build TCR beta libraries, CDR3 regions were amplified by Arm-PCR using iRepertoire HTBI primers. Before sequencing, the PCR products underwent gel purification. Concerning the study's data processing: A total of fewer than 70 TRBV and 14 TRBJ segments were identified across samples and were used for gene usage analysis of CDR3 amino acid clonotypes. Filtered high-quality paired reads were merged into contigs using COPE and FqMerger. Contigs were aligned with BLAST to IMGT TRBV, TRBD and TRBJ reference genes, and CDR3 was defined per IMGT. Highly expanded clones were defined as clonotypes with a frequency above 0.1%. Shannon entropy was used to measure repertoire diversity, and the Gini coefficient was used to measure V-J evenness. Public clonotypes were defined as clonotypes shared by more than one individual. The public reads were quality trimmed at Q25 with fastp and then assembled into clones with MiXCR by TCRdb, keeping productive beta chains. Each record represents a unique CDR3 protein, reported with the most common genes and DNA among its rows. The V and J calls, along with clone size, are taken from TCRdb and not from the paper's own processing. In all, the sample holds 650,000 to 850,000 distinct CDR3 sequences, and about 32% of those were seen once. The biggest ten clones account for about two fifths of the sample.

Beyond this particular receptor, the publication reports: Only the TCR beta chain was sequenced and analyzed. Persistent disease showed preferential use of TRBV28, TRBJ1-2 and TRBJ2-5, whereas newly diagnosed disease favored TRBV20-1 and TRBJ2-1. Compared with newly diagnosed patients, persistent Graves' disease patients had lower TCR Shannon entropy and fewer highly expanded clones, which suggests clonal expansion. More public clonotypes were shared among persistent patients (around 2,600) than among newly diagnosed patients (more than 950). As a limitation, the authors acknowledged that the small sample size may reduce accuracy. Only peripheral blood was studied, because thyroid tissue, the primary lesion, was inaccessible.

This specimen's time point label, interpreted: persistent/refractory GD, antithyroid drugs over 5 years with positive TRAb. For both TCR sequencing and RNA sequencing, RNA was extracted from PBMCs using TRIzol. The diagnosis of Graves' disease was made according to American Thyroid Association guidelines. Patients for the study were recruited at an endocrinology department in Xi'an, China. Each patient gave roughly 8.4 milliliters of peripheral blood, collected in an EDTA anticoagulant tube. PBMCs were isolated by Ficoll Paque Plus density gradient separation without further T cell sorting. An Agilent 2100 Bioanalyzer and agarose gel were used to check RNA quality, while a NanoDrop 2000 measured RNA concentration. Spanning cysteine to phenylalanine, the CDR3 consists of 14 amino acids. Only the CDR3 DNA is retained, 42 bases long and in frame from the first base. V and J are trimmed by 2 bases and 5 bases, and the gene matches miss 6 bases of the junction. The CDR1 and CDR2 encoded by the germline V gene are SGHRS and YFSETQ.

Notes on this clonotype: The specificity of this receptor is unknown. No base quality information exists; no much larger clone differs at one position.

This sample comprised peripheral blood mononuclear cells (PBMCs), obtained when the disease was refractory, from a patient treated with antithyroid drugs. The sequence was obtained from a female donor with Graves disease. The chain employs TRBV5-1 and TRBJ1-1, with 7 central nucleotides matching TRBD1. The CDR3 sequence is CASSFSGGETEAFF. The bases read TGCGCCAGCAGCTTCTCAGGGGGTGAAACTGAAGCTTTCTTT.